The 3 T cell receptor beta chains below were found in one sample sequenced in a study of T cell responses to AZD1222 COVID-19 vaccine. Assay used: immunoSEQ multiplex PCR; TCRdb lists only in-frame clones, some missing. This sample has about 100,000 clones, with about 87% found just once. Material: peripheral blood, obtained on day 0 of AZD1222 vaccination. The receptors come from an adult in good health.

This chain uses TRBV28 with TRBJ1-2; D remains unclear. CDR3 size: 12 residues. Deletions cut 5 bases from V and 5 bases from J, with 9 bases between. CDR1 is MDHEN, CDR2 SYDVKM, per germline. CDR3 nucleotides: TGTGCCAGCAGTATCGAGGGATATGGCTACACCTTC. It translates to CASSIEGYGYTF.

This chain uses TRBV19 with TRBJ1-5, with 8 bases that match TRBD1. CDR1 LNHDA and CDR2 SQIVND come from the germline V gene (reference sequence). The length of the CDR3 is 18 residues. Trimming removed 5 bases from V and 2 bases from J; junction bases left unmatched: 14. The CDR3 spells CASSGTGRFGSRNQPQHF. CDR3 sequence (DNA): TGTGCCAGTAGTGGGACAGGTCGGTTTGGGTCGCGCAATCAGCCCCAGCATTTT.

The CDR3 sequence is CARALGNEQFF. CDR3 bases: TGTGCCCGCGCACTAGGCAATGAGCAGTTCTTC. The chain is built from TRBV30 and TRBJ2-1; possible D gene TRBD2, 5 bases. V was cut by 8 bases and J by 6 bases, with 11 bases left in between. CDR1 and CDR2 (germline): GTSNPN, SVGIG (reference sequence). The length of the CDR3 is 11 residues.